The 22 T cell receptor beta chains listed next were all sequenced from one sample in a study of technical replicates of blood from a few donors. TCRdb's copy holds only in-frame clones and misses some; the assay was immunoSEQ multiplex PCR. In the table there are 85,000 to 95,000 clones, around 96% of which are singletons. The sequencing sample was made of T cells isolated from PBMCs. These receptors all stem from a human donor in good health.

This clone has only a few counts. The chain uses TRBV7-8 and TRBJ1-5, with D perhaps TRBD1 (5 bases). CDR1 and CDR2 (germline): SGHVS, FQNEAQ. This CDR3 region has 13 residues. Trimming removed 2 bases from V and 9 bases from J, with 11 bases in between. CDR3 DNA sequence: TGTGCCAGCAGCTTACGGGGGGTTCGGCCCCAGCATTTT. Encoded protein: CASSLRGVRPQHF.

The chain employs TRBV2 and TRBJ1-4; TRBD1 matches 8 bases. With V trimmed by 6 bases and J by 8 bases, 11 bases remained unmatched. Germline values: CDR1 SNHLY, CDR2 FYNNEI. The CDR3 totals 15 residues. CDR3 protein: CASSRTGRVREKLFF. DNA of the CDR3: TGTGCCAGCAGCAGGACAGGGAGGGTACGGGAAAAACTGTTTTTT.

This clone was seen once. The chain employs TRBV11-3 and TRBJ2-7; D remains unclear. The CDR3 has 14 amino acids. Germline assignment: CDR1 SGHNT and CDR2 YENEEA. The V end lost 1 base, the J end lost 2 bases, and 9 bases lay between the germline ends. The CDR3 DNA reads as TGTGCCAGCAGCTTAGGAGGCTTGGCCTACGAGCAGTACTTC. Translation: CASSLGGLAYEQYF.

V and J are TRBV19 and TRBJ1-2; D gene uncertain. The V and J ends lost 5 bases and 8 bases respectively, with 21 bases between them. The CDR3 has 15 amino acids. The germline gives CDR1 LNHDA, CDR2 SQIVND (reference sequence). CDR3 nucleotides: TGTGCCAGTAGTCCAGCCCCCTACTCGGAGAGGGGCTACACCTTC. This encodes CASSPAPYSERGYTF. The full variable domain, its missing parts supplied by reference TRBV19 and TRBJ1-2, is DGGITQSPKYLFRKEGQNVTLSCEQNLNHDAMYWYRQDPGQGLRLIYYSQIVNDFQKGDIAEGYSVSREKKESFPLTVTSAQKNPTAFYLCASSPAPYSERGYTFGSGTRLTVV.

J is TRBJ1-1 and V is TRBV10-3; 7 bases fit TRBD1. Looked up from germline, CDR1 is ENHRY and CDR2 is SYGVKD. The junction had 6 bases not matched to a gene; V was cut back by 11 bases and J by 0 bases. CDR3 size: 13 residues. CDR3 region: CAARQGMNTEAFF. In DNA form, the CDR3 reads TGTGCCGCGAGACAGGGAATGAACACTGAAGCTTTCTTT.

This rearrangement joins TRBV19 to TRBJ1-1, with D tentatively TRBD1 (5 bases). Germline-derived CDR1 and CDR2 are LNHDA and SQIVND (reference sequence). The CDR3 has 16 amino acids. The V and J ends lost 3 bases and 2 bases respectively, with 16 bases between them. The CDR3 bases are TGTGCCAGTAGTATCAACGCAGGGATCGTTAACACTGAAGCTTTCTTT. Translated: CASSINAGIVNTEAFF.

The V and J genes are TRBV7-2 and TRBJ1-1; D unclear. The CDR3 contains 13 residues. Per germline, CDR1 SGHTA and CDR2 FQGNSA. Trimming shortened V by 1 base and J by 3 bases, and 6 bases separated the two germline ends. CDR3 sequence reads: CASSLGGDTEAFF. For the CDR3, the DNA is TGTGCCAGCAGCTTAGGCGGGGACACTGAAGCTTTCTTT.

V is TRBV7-9 and J is TRBJ1-1; TRBD1 aligns across 7 bases. The V gene's germline CDR1 is SEHNR and CDR2 FQNEAQ (reference sequence). The CDR3 has 13 amino acids. Germline trimming cut 5 bases from V and 6 bases from J; bases unmatched to any gene: 6. In DNA, the CDR3 is TGTGCCAGCAGCCCCGGGGACAGCTCTGAAGCTTTCTTT. Translating gives CASSPGDSSEAFF.

V gene TRBV6-1 combines with J gene TRBJ2-7; 8 bases match TRBD1. After removal of 6 bases from V and 7 bases from J, the junction contained 11 bases not matched to a gene. This CDR3 is 14 amino acids long. CDR1 is MNHNS, CDR2 SASEGT, per germline. The DNA for the CDR3 is TGTGCCAGCAGCTCAGGGGGCAAAATATGGGAGCAGTACTTC. This gives the protein CASSSGGKIWEQYF.

V usage is TRBV6-1 and J usage is TRBJ2-6; D not certain. Looked up from germline, CDR1 is MNHNS and CDR2 is SASEGT. The V end was cut by 8 bases, the J end by 7 bases, with 15 bases between. This CDR3 spans 14 amino acids. CDR3 nucleotide sequence: TGTGCCAGCGGCGCGGTTGTGAATGCCAACGTCCTGACTTTC. Amino acid sequence: CASGAVVNANVLTF.

The J gene is TRBJ1-5, the V gene TRBV27, with D perhaps TRBD1 (6 bases). CDR1 and CDR2 (germline): MNHEY, SMNVEV (reference sequence). Trimming pared 5 bases from V and 5 bases from J, leaving 13 bases between. This CDR3 has 14 amino acids. The DNA of the CDR3 is TGTGCCAGCAGTACGGGGACATCCGATCAGCCCCAGCATTTT. Amino acid sequence: CASSTGTSDQPQHF.

This chain links TRBV7-3 with TRBJ2-1; 8 nucleotides line up with TRBD2. The trim removed 5 bases at V and 7 bases at J, leaving 10 bases unmatched. CDR3 length: 15 residues. Germline V gene lookup returns CDR1 SGHTA and CDR2 FQGTGA. The CDR3 DNA follows: TGTGCCAGCAGCGACGGGGGAGCGGGGGTGAATGAGCAGTTCTTC. Translation gives CASSDGGAGVNEQFF. The full variable domain, with the rest looked up from reference TRBV7-3 and TRBJ2-1, is GAGVSQTPSNKVTEKGKYVELRCDPISGHTALYWYRQSLGQGPEFLIYFQGTGAADDSGLPNDRFFAVRPEGSVSTLKIQRTERGDSAVYLCASSDGGAGVNEQFFGPGTRLTVL.

This clone was seen only once. This chain uses TRBV10-1 with TRBJ2-1; 9 bases map to TRBD2. CDR3 size: 16 residues. V shed 2 bases and J 7 bases; nucleotides not matched to a gene: 9. The germline V gene has CDR1 WNHNN and CDR2 SYGVQD (reference sequence). This CDR3 reads CASSERGAGGRNEQFF. In DNA, the CDR3 is TGCGCCAGCAGTGAGCGTGGAGCGGGGGGAAGGAATGAGCAGTTCTTC.

The rearrangement uses TRBV27 and TRBJ1-5; D might be TRBD1 (5 bases). V dropped 1 base and J dropped 0 bases, with 31 bases sitting between them. This CDR3 spans 23 amino acids. CDR1 MNHEY and CDR2 SMNVEV come from the germline V gene (reference sequence). CDR3 in DNA: TGTGCCAGCAGTTTATGGACACTCCTCGCTGCCCCGCCCGTCTCTTATAGCAATCAGCCCCAGCATTTT. This encodes CASSLWTLLAAPPVSYSNQPQHF.

The chain couples TRBV19 to TRBJ2-1; possibly TRBD2 for D (6 bases). There are 16 residues in the CDR3. The V gene's germline CDR1 is LNHDA and CDR2 SQIVND (reference sequence). The V gene lost 5 bases and the J gene lost 6 bases, with 20 bases spanning the gap. The CDR3 region has the DNA TGTGCCAGTAGTGACCGTCCCCGGGGGTATGCCAATGAGCAGTTCTTC. The encoded protein is CASSDRPRGYANEQFF.

V and J are TRBV6-6 and TRBJ1-5; 7 bases line up with TRBD1. This CDR3 contains 16 residues. Per the germline V gene, CDR1 is MNHNY and CDR2 is SVGAGI (reference sequence). The V segment lost 0 bases and the J segment 0 bases; nucleotides outside the gene matches: 2. CDR3 sequence: CASSYSKGASNQPQHF. In DNA form, the CDR3 reads TGTGCCAGCAGTTACTCGAAGGGGGCTAGCAATCAGCCCCAGCATTTT.

The J gene is TRBJ2-7, the V gene TRBV28; 9 bases fit TRBD1. J gave up 3 bases and V 5 bases, and 8 bases lay outside the gene matches. CDR3 length: 15 amino acids. Looked up from germline, CDR1 is MDHEN and CDR2 is SYDVKM. CDR3 sequence reads: CASSLVGQGSYEQYF. In DNA, the CDR3 is TGTGCCAGCAGTCTAGTGGGACAGGGTAGCTACGAGCAGTACTTC.

The chain combines TRBV9 with TRBJ2-2; 12 bases map to TRBD2. The CDR3 consists of 19 residues. CDR1 and CDR2 (germline): SGDLS, YYNGEE. The trim removed 0 bases at V and 4 bases at J, leaving 10 bases unmatched. The CDR3 DNA follows: TGTGCCAGCAGCGTAGATCCTGCTAGCGGGAGGGGGGGCACCGGGGAGCTGTTTTTT. This encodes CASSVDPASGRGGTGELFF.

J is TRBJ1-1 and V is TRBV6-6, with D unclear. V was trimmed by 6 bases and J by 4 bases, leaving 12 bases between them. The CDR3 loop spans 13 amino acids. Germline loops: CDR1 MNHNY, CDR2 SVGAGI (reference sequence). The CDR3 bases are TGTGCCAGCAGCCGCCTCGGAGGCACTGAAGCTTTCTTT. Amino acids: CASSRLGGTEAFF.

The rearrangement uses TRBV5-6 and TRBJ1-1; 8 nucleotides line up with TRBD1. CDR1 is SGHDT, CDR2 YYEEEE, per germline. Unmatched junction bases numbered 2, after V lost 0 bases and J lost 1 base. The CDR3 contains 15 residues. The CDR3 region has the DNA TGTGCCAGCAGCTTGGCCGGACAGGGGAACACTGAAGCTTTCTTT. It specifies CASSLAGQGNTEAFF. Complete variable domain (other parts from reference TRBV5-6 and TRBJ1-1): DAGVTQSPTHLIKTRGQQVTLRCSPKSGHDTVSWYQQALGQGPQFIFQYYEEEERQRGNFPDRFSGHQFPNYSSELNVNALLLGDSALYLCASSLAGQGNTEAFFGQGTRLTVV.

This CDR3 is CASSFLYLSGELFF. CDR3 DNA: TGTGCCAGCAGCTTTTTGTATCTGTCCGGGGAGCTGTTTTTT. The chain is built from TRBV7-2 and TRBJ2-2; no clear D. CDR1 and CDR2 (germline): SGHTA, FQGNSA. Trimming stripped 3 bases from V and 6 bases from J, with 11 bases between. This CDR3 is 14 amino acids long.

The rearrangement joins TRBV19 to TRBJ2-1, with 8 positions matching TRBD2. This CDR3 is built from 15 residues. Germline trimming cut 3 bases from V and 7 bases from J; bases unmatched to any gene: 8. The germline CDR1 and CDR2 sequences are LNHDA and SQIVND (reference sequence). CDR3 sequence reads: CASSISREGHNEQFF. For the CDR3, the DNA is TGTGCCAGTAGTATCAGTCGGGAGGGACATAATGAGCAGTTCTTC.